This T cell receptor (beta chain) was recorded in a study of molecular identifiers for immune sequencing clone quantification. At the level of the study: Naive CD8 cell RNA, from roughly 20,000 or 100,000 cells, was split five ways in replicates, with four sequenced.

MiXCR, run by TCRdb on the PCR reads, gives a single entry per CDR3 protein. The sample yields around 470,000 distinct CDR3 sequences, about a fifth seen once. The CDR3 totals 16 residues. From germline, CDR1 is DFQATT and CDR2 SNEGSKA (reference sequence). The clonotype comes from a human donor in good health. Some libraries in this study had Jurkat cell RNA spiked in. Sequencing input: naive CD8+ T cells from blood, with Jurkat cell RNA spiked in. Subset meaning: FACS-sorted CD8+CD4-CCR7+CD45RA+ naive T cells. The V call is TRBV20-1, the J call TRBJ1-5, with D possibly matching TRBD1 (6 bases). CDR3: CNAASRDNYSNQPQHF. CDR3 nucleotides: TGCAATGCCGCGTCAAGGGACAACTATAGCAATCAGCCCCAGCATTTT.